A single sample gave rise to the 23 T cell receptor beta chains below, sequenced in a study of regulatory T cells in long-lasting Graves disease. Building of the TCR beta libraries involved iRepertoire HTBI primers and Arm-PCR of CDR3 regions. One entry per CDR3 protein results from TCRdb running MiXCR on the multiplex PCR reads. The sample lists more than 400,000 distinct CDR3 sequences; roughly 15% were seen once. Specified time point: newly diagnosed GD, antithyroid drugs for less than 3 months. The TCR library was made from RNA that had been extracted from PBMCs in TRIzol. These data are also associated with another study on T cells in Graves' hyperthyroidism and ophthalmopathy.

Sequenced here: peripheral blood mononuclear cells (PBMCs), sampled at new diagnosis, from a patient treated with antithyroid drugs. Receptor source: a man in his forties with Graves disease.

As for this clonotype: A far larger clone is off by one base, so a read error is likely. The CDR3, as DNA: TGTGCCAGCAGTGATCCAGGGGGCGAAGGGAACACCGGGGAGCTGTTTTTT. This translates into CASSDPGGEGNTGELFF. J is TRBJ2-2 and V is TRBV6-1; 8 bases agree with TRBD1. Trimming cost V 3 bases and J 1 base; bases outside gene matches: 7. CDR1 is MNHNS, CDR2 SASEGT, per germline. The CDR3 contains 17 residues.

This clonotype was recorded many times. V usage is TRBV20-1 and J usage is TRBJ2-1; 14 bases line up with TRBD2. Germline-derived CDR1 and CDR2 are DFQATT and SNEGSKA (reference sequence). The CDR3 is 19 residues long. Trimming at V came to 2 bases and at J to 0 bases, leaving 9 bases not matched to a gene. CDR3 bases: TGCAGTGCTAGACTAATGGGACTAGCGGGAGCGAGCTCCTACAATGAGCAGTTCTTC. Encoded protein: CSARLMGLAGASSYNEQFF.

V and J are TRBV6-1 and TRBJ2-5; 12 bases map to TRBD2. V gave up 4 bases and J gave up 5 bases; unmatched junction bases: 8. The V gene's germline CDR1 is MNHNS and CDR2 SASEGT. The CDR3 length is 16 residues. The CDR3 here is CASSGRLAGELETQYF. CDR3 DNA sequence: TGTGCCAGCAGTGGACGACTAGCGGGAGAATTGGAGACCCAGTACTTC.

This clonotype was recorded many times. V is TRBV20-1 and J is TRBJ2-3; 9 bases match TRBD1. Germline V gene data show CDR1 as DFQATT and CDR2 as SNEGSKA (reference sequence). The CDR3 consists of 14 residues. The V segment lost 6 bases and the J segment 1 base; nucleotides outside the gene matches: 5. CDR3 nucleotides: TGCAGTGCCCAGGGACAGGGCCGCACAGATACGCAGTATTTT. Translating it yields CSAQGQGRTDTQYF.

This clonotype was found a few times. V gene TRBV27 combines with J gene TRBJ2-7, with 7 nucleotides matching TRBD2. V shed 6 bases, J shed 3 bases, and the junction held 8 bases outside the gene matches. The germline CDR1 and CDR2 sequences are MNHEY and SMNVEV (reference sequence). CDR3 length equals 14 residues. The CDR3 sequence is CASRPVRESYEQYF. The DNA for the CDR3 is TGTGCCAGCAGGCCCGTGCGGGAGAGCTACGAGCAGTACTTC.

This clonotype was observed many times. The chain has TRBV29-1 and TRBJ2-1; 13 positions agree with TRBD2. The germline V gene encodes CDR1 SQVTM and CDR2 ANQGSEA. The CDR3 spans 17 residues. Trimming at V came to 7 bases and at J to 0 bases, leaving 9 bases not matched to a gene. The CDR3 DNA follows: TGCAGCGCCGTCGGACTAGCGGGAGCCAGCTCCTACAATGAGCAGTTCTTC. Amino acids: CSAVGLAGASSYNEQFF.

This clonotype was recorded at least ten times. This chain links TRBV2 with TRBJ1-5; D is perhaps TRBD1 (5 bases). Trimming shortened V by 2 bases and J by 2 bases, and 13 bases separated the two germline ends. CDR1 SNHLY and CDR2 FYNNEI come from the germline V gene. This CDR3 is built from 16 residues. CDR3: CASSERGLGGNQPQHF. CDR3 coding DNA: TGTGCCAGCAGTGAAAGGGGTTTGGGCGGCAATCAGCCCCAGCATTTT.

This clonotype was recorded at least ten times. This chain links TRBV28 with TRBJ2-2, with D possibly being TRBD2 (6 bases). The length of the CDR3 is 15 residues. Trimming shortened V by 3 bases and J by 2 bases, and 10 bases separated the two germline ends. Per germline, CDR1 MDHEN and CDR2 SYDVKM. The CDR3 nucleotides read TGTGCCAGCAGTTTCGGACTACCAAACACCGGGGAGCTGTTTTTT. Amino acids: CASSFGLPNTGELFF.

This clonotype was seen repeatedly, ten times or more. The rearrangement links TRBV27 to TRBJ1-5; TRBD1 is a possible D gene (5 bases). V lost 5 bases and J lost 4, with 18 bases in between. The CDR3 is made up of 16 amino acids. Germline assignment: CDR1 MNHEY and CDR2 SMNVEV (reference sequence). The CDR3 DNA reads as TGTGCCAGCAGTCCGCTGACAGCCCCTGGGAATCAGCCCCAGCATTTT. Its translation is CASSPLTAPGNQPQHF.

This clonotype was seen ten or more times. The chain recombines TRBV2 with TRBJ2-1; D uncertain. This CDR3 is built from 11 residues. V lost 4 bases and J lost 8, with 6 bases in between. Germline CDR1 is SNHLY and CDR2 is FYNNEI. The CDR3 DNA reads TGTGCCAGCAGTGTAGGCCATGAGCAGTTCTTC. It encodes CASSVGHEQFF. Full variable domain (missing parts from reference TRBV2 and TRBJ2-1): EPEVTQTPSHQVTQMGQEVILRCVPISNHLYFYWYRQILGQKVEFLVSFYNNEISEKSEIFDDQFSVERPDGSNFTLKIRSTKLEDSAMYFCASSVGHEQFFGPGTRLTVL.

This clonotype appeared many times. The rearrangement joins TRBV18 to TRBJ1-2; 7 nucleotides agree with TRBD1. J lost 4 bases, V lost 2 bases, and 7 bases had no gene match. Germline CDR1 KGHSH, CDR2 LQKENI. This CDR3 contains 15 residues. DNA for the CDR3: TGTGCCAGCTCACCAAAGGGACAGCTCATCTATGGCTACACCTTC. Protein product: CASSPKGQLIYGYTF.

This clonotype was seen repeatedly, ten times or more. The chain recombines TRBV20-1 with TRBJ1-2; D perhaps matches TRBD1 (5 bases). V lost 6 bases to trimming and J lost 8 bases, with 16 bases between them. Germline CDR1 and CDR2: DFQATT and SNEGSKA (reference sequence). The CDR3 runs 12 residues. This CDR3 is CSAGRGARGYTF. Written as DNA, the CDR3 is TGCAGTGCGGGGAGAGGGGCGCGGGGCTACACCTTC.

The table lists this clonotype with many counts. V and J are TRBV11-3 and TRBJ2-3; 10 positions match TRBD2. Germline CDR1 reads SGHNT; CDR2 reads YENEEA. V gave up 3 bases and J gave up 4 bases; unmatched junction bases: 7. CDR3 size: 16 residues. The CDR3: CASSFFLAGDPDTQYF. DNA for the CDR3: TGTGCCAGCAGCTTCTTTCTAGCGGGAGATCCAGATACGCAGTATTTT.

The sample holds many counts of this clonotype. In DNA form, the CDR3 reads TGCGCCAGCAGCTTGCTAGGGACAGGGGGGAATGAGCAGTTCTTC. Translation: CASSLLGTGGNEQFF. The chain couples TRBV5-1 to TRBJ2-1, with 11 nucleotides matching TRBD1. This CDR3 comprises 15 residues. V was clipped by 1 base and J by 7 bases; unmatched bases: 4. From germline, CDR1 is SGHRS and CDR2 YFSETQ.

As regards this clonotype: One end of the junction varies from germline; a read error may be responsible. The chain is built from TRBV7-2 and TRBJ2-1; 13 bases match TRBD2. The CDR3 spans 14 residues. Germline V gene lookup returns CDR1 SGHTA and CDR2 FQGNSA. The CDR3 coding sequence is TGTGCCAGCACCCTCGGACTAGCGGGAGCTCCCTGGTACTTC. Residues: CASTLGLAGAPWYF.

This clonotype was detected only a few times. The V gene is TRBV28, the J gene TRBJ1-5, with 8 nucleotides matching TRBD1. The germline V gene has CDR1 MDHEN and CDR2 SYDVKM. The CDR3 length is 15 residues. V lost 10 bases and J lost 4; bases outside the gene matches: 12. The CDR3 DNA reads as TGTGCCATCGGCCCCCGCCACAGGGGGAATCAGCCCCAGCATTTT. The encoded protein is CAIGPRHRGNQPQHF.

This clonotype was seen repeatedly, ten times or more. The chain couples TRBV28 to TRBJ1-1; D gene unclear. Germline assignment: CDR1 MDHEN and CDR2 SYDVKM. The CDR3 has 12 amino acids. Trimming left V 3 bases short and J 11 bases short, with 13 bases between. The CDR3 bases are TGTGCCAGCAGTTTCCAGAACAGACGTGCTTTCTTT. Amino acids: CASSFQNRRAFF.

This clonotype was observed many times. The rearrangement joins TRBV3-1 to TRBJ2-6; TRBD1 aligns across 10 bases. Unmatched junction bases numbered 7, after V lost 5 bases and J lost 0 bases. CDR1 is LGHDT, CDR2 YNNKEL, per germline (reference sequence). The CDR3 contains 18 residues. The CDR3 nucleotides read TGTGCCAGCAGCTTGAGACAGGGGGCTGTCTCTGGGGCCAACGTCCTGACTTTC. This sequence encodes CASSLRQGAVSGANVLTF.

The table lists this clonotype with a few counts. The chain joins TRBV10-3 to TRBJ2-3, with 13 bases identical to TRBD2. Germline CDR1 and CDR2: ENHRY and SYGVKD. The junction had 6 bases not matched to a gene; V was cut back by 6 bases and J by 6 bases. The CDR3 is made up of 15 amino acids. CDR3 coding DNA: TGTGCCATCAGAGCCGGGACTAGCGGGATCGATACGCAGTATTTT. Its protein product is CAIRAGTSGIDTQYF.

Of note for this clonotype: One end of the junction fails to match germline, which may point to a read error. CDR3 nucleotides: TGCAGTGCTAGGGGGACTAGCGGGAGGGCCGACACCGGGGAGCTGTTCTTT. This gives the protein CSARGTSGRADTGELFF. The rearrangement uses TRBV20-1 and TRBJ2-2; 16 positions match TRBD2. CDR1 and CDR2 (germline): DFQATT, SNEGSKA (reference sequence). The CDR3 has 17 amino acids.

Worth noting for this clonotype: This sequence may be a read error, since a much larger clone differs from it by one base. A read error is likely, as this CDR3 ends without the conserved phenylalanine or tryptophan. The V call is TRBV5-6, the J call TRBJ1-1, with a weak D call TRBD1 (6 bases). CDR1 SGHDT and CDR2 YYEEEE come from the germline V gene. Trimming took 4 bases from V and 11 from J, leaving 21 bases between them. The CDR3 spans 14 residues. The CDR3 sequence is CASSRHGTQGRAFS. CDR3 nucleotides: TGTGCCAGCAGCCGTCACGGGACGCAGGGGAGGGCTTTCTCT.

At least ten counts were recorded for this clonotype. This sequence joins TRBV7-6 and TRBJ2-3, with no clear D. The germline V gene has CDR1 SGHVS and CDR2 FNYEAQ. The CDR3 is 12 amino acids. V dropped 6 bases and J dropped 4 bases, with 8 bases sitting between them. CDR3 protein: CASSRTADTQYF. The CDR3 DNA reads as TGTGCCAGCAGTCGGACGGCAGATACGCAGTATTTT.

The rearrangement uses TRBV7-2 and TRBJ1-1; D may be TRBD1 (5 bases). This CDR3 comprises 15 residues. V lost 1 base to trimming and J lost 2 bases, with 11 bases between them. The germline V gene has CDR1 SGHTA and CDR2 FQGNSA. The CDR3 DNA reads as TGTGCCAGCAGCTTAGTTGCAGGGTTAAACACTGAAGCTTTCTTT. This codes for CASSLVAGLNTEAFF.